The clone carrying this T cell receptor (beta chain) was seen a handful of times. TCRdb reprocessed the RT-PCR reads with MiXCR, giving one entry per CDR3 protein. The sample shows under 95,000 distinct CDR3 sequences, approximately 5% of them seen only once. V dropped 0 bases and J dropped 1 base, with 9 bases sitting between them. CDR3 length: 15 amino acids. Germline V gives CDR1 SGDLS, CDR2 YYNGEE. This sample was included in a study of patients and donors after allogeneic stem cell transplantation. V and J are TRBV9 and TRBJ2-3; D gene ambiguous. The clonotype was recovered from a human donor who was either an allogeneic HSCT recipient or a stem cell or donor lymphocyte infusion donor (not recorded which). It is not recorded whose cells these are; they may come from a transplant donor. Sequencing input: blood, either unsorted or a sorted T cell fraction (not recorded which). The CDR3 DNA follows: TGTGCCAGCAGCGTAGATGCCACCCGCACAGATACGCAGTATTTT. It specifies CASSVDATRTDTQYF.